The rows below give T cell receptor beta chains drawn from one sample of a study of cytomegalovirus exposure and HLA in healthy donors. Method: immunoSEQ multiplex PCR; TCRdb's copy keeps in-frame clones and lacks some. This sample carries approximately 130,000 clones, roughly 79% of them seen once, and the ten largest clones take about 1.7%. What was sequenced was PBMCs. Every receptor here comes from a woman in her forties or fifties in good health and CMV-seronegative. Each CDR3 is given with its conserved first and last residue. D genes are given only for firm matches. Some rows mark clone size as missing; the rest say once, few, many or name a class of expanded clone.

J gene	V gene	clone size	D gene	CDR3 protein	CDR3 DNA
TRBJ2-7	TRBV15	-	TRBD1	CATSSVPGTGATREQYF	TGTGCCACCAGCAGCGTTCCCGGGACAGGGGCGACGAGGGAGCAGTACTTC
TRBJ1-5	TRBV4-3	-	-	CASSYDSHSNQPQHF	TGCGCCAGCAGCTATGACAGCCATAGCAATCAGCCCCAGCATTTT
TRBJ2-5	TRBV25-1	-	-	CASRPGPLETQYF	TGTGCCAGCAGGCCGGGTCCCCTAGAGACCCAGTACTTC
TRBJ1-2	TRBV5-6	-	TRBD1	CASSPGQVYGYTF	TGTGCCAGCAGCCCGGGACAGGTCTATGGCTACACCTTC
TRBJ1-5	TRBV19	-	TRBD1	CASISDRSSNQPQHF	TGTGCCAGTATCTCGGACAGGAGTAGCAATCAGCCCCAGCATTTT
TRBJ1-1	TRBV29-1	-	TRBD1	CSVARDSSNTEAFF	TGCAGCGTGGCGCGGGACAGTTCGAACACTGAAGCTTTCTTT
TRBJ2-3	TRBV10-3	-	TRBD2	CAMSGQPLGLAGNTDTQYF	TGTGCCATGTCGGGACAGCCTTTAGGTCTAGCGGGGAACACAGATACGCAGTATTTT
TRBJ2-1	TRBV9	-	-	CASSKTRNEQFF	TGTGCCAGCAGCAAAACGCGGAATGAGCAGTTCTTC
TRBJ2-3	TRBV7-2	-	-	CASSSWDFTDTQYF	TGTGCCAGCAGCTCCTGGGACTTCACAGATACGCAGTATTTT
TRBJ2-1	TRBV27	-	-	CASSLWGWDNEQFF	TGTGCCAGCAGTTTATGGGGCTGGGACAATGAGCAGTTCTTC
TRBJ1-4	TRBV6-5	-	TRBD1	CASGSGGAEKLFF	TGTGCCAGCGGATCAGGGGGCGCCGAAAAACTGTTTTTT
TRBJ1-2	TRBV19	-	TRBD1	CASSTTGGLGYTF	TGTGCCAGTAGTACGACAGGGGGCCTCGGCTACACCTTC
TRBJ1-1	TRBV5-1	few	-	CASSLGGNTEAFF	TGCGCCAGCAGCTTGGGCGGGAACACTGAAGCTTTCTTT
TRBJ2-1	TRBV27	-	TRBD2	CAIKKREGLHNEQFF	TGTGCCATCAAAAAGCGGGAGGGCCTTCACAATGAGCAGTTCTTC
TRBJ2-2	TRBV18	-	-	CASSIKNTGELFF	TGTGCCAGCTCAATCAAGAACACCGGGGAGCTGTTTTTT
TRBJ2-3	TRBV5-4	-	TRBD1	CASSFPGQGVVDTQYF	TGTGCCAGCAGCTTTCCGGGACAGGGGGTGGTAGATACGCAGTATTTT
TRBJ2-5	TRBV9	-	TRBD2	CASSVGLARQETQYF	TGTGCCAGCAGCGTAGGACTAGCTCGCCAAGAGACCCAGTACTTC
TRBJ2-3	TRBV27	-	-	CASSLAGTVITDTQYF	TGTGCCAGCAGTTTGGCGGGGACAGTGATCACAGATACGCAGTATTTT